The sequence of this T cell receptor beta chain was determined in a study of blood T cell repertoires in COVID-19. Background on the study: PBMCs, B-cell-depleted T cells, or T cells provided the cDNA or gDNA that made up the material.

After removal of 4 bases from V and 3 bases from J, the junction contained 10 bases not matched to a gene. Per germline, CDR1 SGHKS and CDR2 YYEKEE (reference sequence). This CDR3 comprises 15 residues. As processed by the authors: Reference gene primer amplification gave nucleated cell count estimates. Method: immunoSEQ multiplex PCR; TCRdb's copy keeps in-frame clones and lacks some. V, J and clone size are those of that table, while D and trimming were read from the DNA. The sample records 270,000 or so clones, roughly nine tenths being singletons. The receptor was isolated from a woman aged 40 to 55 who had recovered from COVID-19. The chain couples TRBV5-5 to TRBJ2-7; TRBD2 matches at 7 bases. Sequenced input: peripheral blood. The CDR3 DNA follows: TGTGCCAGCAGCCTCGTGGAGCGGGGATACTACGAGCAGTACTTC. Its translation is CASSLVERGYYEQYF.